This T cell receptor beta chain comes out of a study of blood T cell repertoires in COVID-19. This CDR3 is built from 16 residues. Trimming took 3 bases from V and 5 from J; bases not matched to a gene: 9. The germline CDR1 and CDR2 sequences are LNHDA and SQIVND (reference sequence). TCRdb keeps only in-frame clones here, not all; method: immunoSEQ multiplex PCR. The repertoire includes roughly 54,000 clones, about 85% of them detected once, and around 2.5% sits in the top ten. The sequence came from a man aged 50 to 59 with acute or convalescent COVID-19. The sequenced sample consisted of peripheral blood. The V gene is TRBV19, the J gene TRBJ2-1, with 8 bases matching TRBD2. In DNA, the CDR3 is TGTGCCAGTAGTATTATCGAACTAGCGGTAAACAATGAGCAGTTCTTC. The encoded protein is CASSIIELAVNNEQFF.